This T cell receptor beta chain was identified in a study of blood T cell repertoires in COVID-19. Within the 2 weeks before study entry, each person in the exposed group met a COVID-19 case. Trimming cost V 4 bases and J 11 bases; bases outside gene matches: 8. Germline V gives CDR1 MGHRA, CDR2 YSYEKL. This CDR3 region has 15 residues. In the source study's methods: Estimation of nucleated cell counts relied on the amplification of reference gene primers. The assay was immunoSEQ multiplex PCR, and TCRdb's table has in-frame clones only and misses some. V and J calls and clone size are as listed in that table; D and trimming were resolved from the DNA. In the table there are 250,000 or so clones, around 83% of which are singletons. This clone was found a few times.

Sequenced input: PBMCs or T cells enriched from blood (not recorded which). The gene calls are TRBV4-1 and TRBJ1-6; 10 nucleotides align to TRBD1. The TCR sequence derives from a woman in her forties or fifties who had been exposed to COVID-19. The CDR3 reads CASSRIDRGLTPLHF. The CDR3 DNA reads TGCGCCAGCAGCCGAATAGACAGGGGGCTAACACCCCTCCACTTT.